These 27 T cell receptor beta chains originate from one sample sequenced in a study of blood T cells in healthy people across ages. For the second PCR, which ran for about 7 to 11 cycles, a sample-barcoded 5' primer and a J-beta primer mix were used. TCRdb re-analysed the 5' RACE reads in MiXCR, keeping a single row per CDR3 protein. This table has around 700,000 distinct CDR3 sequences, 20% to 25% appearing once. In addition, the sample was reused for a study of T cells of mothers and their children.

The sequencing input was blood. The receptors stem from a boy aged 10-17 years in good health.

This clonotype has just one count. The gene calls are TRBV4-1 and TRBJ2-1; D gene unclear. CDR1 and CDR2 from the germline V gene are MGHRA and YSYEKL. The CDR3 runs to 15 residues. Trimming removed 3 bases at V and 6 bases at J, with 15 bases between. The CDR3 sequence: CASSHGLERPNEQFF. DNA of the CDR3: TGCGCCAGCAGCCACGGTCTGGAACGGCCCAATGAGCAGTTCTTC.

This clonotype was seen a few times. This chain links TRBV2 with TRBJ2-5; D remains ambiguous. TRBJ2-7 matches the DNA end more closely, so the J call is doubtful. Germline values: CDR1 SNHLY, CDR2 FYNNEI. The CDR3 is 13 residues long. The CDR3 sequence is CASRENYSYEQYF. The CDR3 DNA is TGTGCCAGCAGGGAGAACTACTCCTACGAGCAGTACTTC.

This rearrangement joins TRBV5-1 to TRBJ2-1; D is possibly TRBD1 (5 bases). Between the trimmed V and J ends, which lost 0 bases and 12 bases, there was a span of 10 bases. Germline V CDR1 and CDR2: SGHRS, YFSETQ. This CDR3 contains 12 residues. For the CDR3, the DNA is TGCGCCAGCAGCTTGGAGACAGTGGGGCAGTTCTTC. This translates into CASSLETVGQFF.

Concerning this clonotype: At one boundary the junction diverges from the germline segment, which might be a read error. The CDR3, as DNA: TGTGCCAGCAGCTTAGGGACTAGCGGGAGTTGGTGCTTC. This codes for CASSLGTSGSWCF. The chain uses TRBV7-9 and TRBJ2-7; 13 nucleotides match TRBD2. The V gene's germline CDR1 is SEHNR and CDR2 FQNEAQ (reference sequence). CDR3 length: 13 residues.

This clonotype appeared once. This chain links TRBV5-1 with TRBJ1-3; D unresolved. The CDR3 runs 14 residues. Per germline, CDR1 SGHRS and CDR2 YFSETQ. V shed 5 bases and J shed 2 bases, with 11 bases lying between them. The CDR3 loop is CASSKDRTGNTIYF. Here the CDR3 DNA reads TGCGCCAGCAGTAAGGACCGGACTGGAAACACCATATATTTT.

The chain is built from TRBV12-3 or TRBV12-4 and TRBJ2-1; the D is unclear. V lost 6 bases and J 7 bases, leaving 10 bases between the germline ends. The CDR3 extends over 12 amino acids. The CDR3 here is CASSQSPNEQFF. DNA for the CDR3: TGTGCCAGCAGCCAATCGCCGAATGAGCAGTTCTTC.

The rearrangement uses TRBV29-1 and TRBJ1-2; D gene ambiguous. V shed 8 bases and J shed 7 bases, with 17 bases lying between them. The germline V gene has CDR1 SQVTM and CDR2 ANQGSEA. This CDR3 contains 12 residues. The CDR3 reads CSTTAGDGGYTF. CDR3 sequence (DNA): TGCAGCACCACTGCGGGTGATGGTGGCTACACCTTC.

This clonotype was seen only a few times. The chain combines TRBV5-1 with TRBJ2-7, with no clear D. Germline V gene lookup returns CDR1 SGHRS and CDR2 YFSETQ. Trimming stripped 7 bases from V and 6 bases from J, with 14 bases between. The CDR3 extends over 12 amino acids. In nucleotides, the CDR3 is TGCGCCAGCGGCATCGACGTGGCCGAGCAGTACTTC. It yields the protein CASGIDVAEQYF. The whole variable domain, remainder taken from reference TRBV5-1 and TRBJ2-7, is KAGVTQTPRYLIKTRGQQVTLSCSPISGHRSVSWYQQTPGQGLQFLFEYFSETQRNKGNFPGRFSGRQFSNSRSEMNVSTLELGDSALYLCASGIDVAEQYFGPGTRLTVT.

The chain has TRBV20-1 and TRBJ2-4; D call uncertain. Germline CDR1 reads DFQATT; CDR2 reads SNEGSKA (reference sequence). The CDR3 consists of 13 residues. V was trimmed by 0 bases and J by 3 bases, leaving 6 bases between them. The CDR3 sequence is CSARETDKNIQYF. As DNA, the CDR3 is TGCAGTGCTAGAGAGACGGACAAAAACATTCAGTACTTC.

As for this clonotype: Mismatch with germline at one junction end may stem from a read error. The V and J genes are TRBV6-2 or TRBV6-3 and TRBJ1-1, with 7 positions matching TRBD1. Germline V CDR1 and CDR2: MNHEY, SVGEGT. CDR3 length equals 14 residues. The DNA for the CDR3 is TGTGCCGGCAGTACCCGACAGGGAGACACTGAAGCTTTCTTT. Encoded protein: CAGSTRQGDTEAFF.

The V gene is TRBV2, the J gene TRBJ2-2; D ambiguous. The CDR3 has 16 amino acids. Germline V CDR1 and CDR2: SNHLY, FYNNEI. Trimming removed 4 bases from V and 3 bases from J, with 15 bases in between. The CDR3 is CASSVGPVMDTGELFF. CDR3 DNA sequence: TGTGCCAGCAGTGTCGGTCCAGTGATGGACACCGGGGAGCTGTTTTTT.

This clonotype has only a few counts. The chain joins TRBV18 to TRBJ2-4; the match to TRBD2 covers 8 bases. V shed 3 bases and J 0 bases; nucleotides not matched to a gene: 4. Germline CDR1 and CDR2: KGHSH and LQKENI. The CDR3 is made up of 16 amino acids. The CDR3 nucleotides read TGTGCCAGCTCACCCCCGGCGGGAGGAGCCAAAAACATTCAGTACTTC. Translation gives CASSPPAGGAKNIQYF.

The chain recombines TRBV5-1 with TRBJ2-5, with D hard to call. The J call is in doubt because the DNA end fits TRBJ2-1 better. Per the germline V gene, CDR1 is SGHRS and CDR2 is YFSETQ. This CDR3 is 16 amino acids long. CDR3 nucleotides: TGCGCCAGCAGCCCTACTGTGCGAGGTTCCTACAATGAGCAGTTCTTC. Its translation is CASSPTVRGSYNEQFF.

This chain links TRBV7-9 with TRBJ2-6; tentatively, D is TRBD2 (5 bases). Deletions cut 3 bases from V and 0 bases from J, with 15 bases between. This CDR3 spans 18 amino acids. The germline V gene has CDR1 SEHNR and CDR2 FQNEAQ (reference sequence). The DNA for the CDR3 is TGTGCCAGCAGCTTCTTAGAGGGTAAAAACTCTGGGGCCAACGTCCTGACTTTC. Translated, it gives CASSFLEGKNSGANVLTF.

The chain couples TRBV12-5 to TRBJ2-4; no clear D. CDR3 length equals 12 residues. V shed 6 bases and J shed 6 bases, with 9 bases lying between them. Germline values: CDR1 LGHNT, CDR2 FRNRAP. This chain's CDR3 is CASGTGSNIQYF. Here the CDR3 DNA reads TGTGCTAGTGGCACGGGCTCAAACATTCAGTACTTC.

The V and J genes are TRBV7-3 and TRBJ2-1, with D perhaps matching TRBD1 (6 bases). In germline, CDR1 is SGHTA, CDR2 FQGTGA. CDR3 length: 13 residues. V lost 5 bases and J lost 5, with 10 bases in between. Here the CDR3 reads CASSRNRDNEQFF. CDR3 in DNA: TGTGCCAGCAGCCGAAACAGGGACAATGAGCAGTTCTTC.

A few counts support this clonotype. This sequence joins TRBV6-5 and TRBJ2-7, with D tentatively TRBD2 (7 bases). This CDR3 has 15 residues. V was trimmed by 7 bases and J by 1 base, leaving 17 bases between them. The germline gives CDR1 MNHEY, CDR2 SVGAGI. CDR3 loop: CASTVGGGGSYEQYF. CDR3 in DNA: TGTGCCAGCACCGTAGGGGGAGGGGGATCCTACGAGCAGTACTTC.

This clonotype was seen more than once but under ten times. V usage is TRBV3-1 and J usage is TRBJ1-2; TRBD1 aligns across 7 bases. V lost 5 bases, J lost 1 base, and 4 bases stayed unmatched. CDR3 length: 14 residues. Germline values: CDR1 LGHDT, CDR2 YNNKEL (reference sequence). The CDR3, as DNA: TGTGCCAGCAGCTATGGGGACAGTAACTATGGCTACACCTTC. This encodes CASSYGDSNYGYTF.

This clonotype was seen a few times. The rearrangement links TRBV20-1 to TRBJ2-5, with 12 bases aligning to TRBD1. V trimming: 5 bases; J trimming: 5 bases; junction bases outside the gene matches: 9. The CDR3 sequence is 15 residues long. Germline V gene sequence: CDR1 DFQATT, CDR2 SNEGSKA (reference sequence). CDR3 protein: CSAERGTGGAETQYF. The CDR3 DNA is TGCAGTGCTGAAAGAGGGACAGGGGGCGCGGAGACCCAGTACTTC.

This clonotype turned up a few times. An end of the junction does not agree with germline; a read error may underlie this. This chain uses TRBV5-1 with TRBJ2-5; a weak D match, TRBD2 (6 bases). CDR1 and CDR2 from the germline V gene are SGHRS and YFSETQ. The CDR3 sequence is 16 residues long. The CDR3, as DNA: TGCGCCAGCAGCCATCGTAACGGGGACTTCGGAGAGGCCCAGTACTTC. Amino acid sequence: CASSHRNGDFGEAQYF. Complete variable domain (other parts from reference TRBV5-1 and TRBJ2-5): KAGVTQTPRYLIKTRGQQVTLSCSPISGHRSVSWYQQTPGQGLQFLFEYFSETQRNKGNFPGRFSGRQFSNSRSEMNVSTLELGDSALYLCASSHRNGDFGEAQYFGPGTRLLVL.

Note on this clonotype: One junction end does not reproduce the germline sequence, and a read error may be involved. This chain uses TRBV29-1 with TRBJ2-5; D is possibly TRBD1 or TRBD2 (7 bases each). The germline V gene encodes CDR1 SQVTM and CDR2 ANQGSEA. This CDR3 spans 11 amino acids. The DNA for the CDR3 is TGCAGCGTGCCAGGGGGGGAGACCCGGTACTTC. Protein: CSVPGGETRYF.

The chain combines TRBV7-9 with TRBJ2-1; D possibly corresponds to TRBD1 (5 bases). Trimming left V 1 base short and J 0 bases short, with 19 bases between. This CDR3 region has 19 residues. The V gene's germline CDR1 is SEHNR and CDR2 FQNEAQ (reference sequence). The CDR3 DNA reads as TGTGCCAGCAGCTTAGAGGTGGGTGGGGCGTTGGGCTCCTACAATGAGCAGTTCTTC. This encodes CASSLEVGGALGSYNEQFF.

This clonotype was detected only once. The V and J genes are TRBV12-3 or TRBV12-4 and TRBJ1-6; D might be TRBD1 (5 bases). V dropped 6 bases and J dropped 8 bases, with 14 bases sitting between them. The CDR3 is 14 residues long. CDR3 region: CASSQRQSDSPLHF. In DNA form, the CDR3 reads TGTGCCAGCAGCCAACGACAGAGTGATTCACCCCTCCACTTT.

V and J are TRBV4-1 and TRBJ2-5; no clear D gene. The J call may be in error: the DNA end matches TRBJ2-7 better. This CDR3 region has 13 residues. The V gene's germline CDR1 is MGHRA and CDR2 YSYEKL. DNA for the CDR3: TGCGCCAGCAGCCTGCAACTCTCCTACGAGCAGTACTTC. Translated, it gives CASSLQLSYEQYF.

V and J are TRBV5-1 and TRBJ2-4; 13 positions match TRBD2. The CDR3 is 20 residues long. The V and J ends lost 5 bases and 1 base, in that order; junction bases with no gene match: 15. The germline CDR1 and CDR2 sequences are SGHRS and YFSETQ. This chain's CDR3 is CASSPLGGTSGDGAKNIQYF. Written as DNA, the CDR3 is TGCGCCAGCAGTCCCCTAGGGGGGACTAGCGGGGATGGGGCCAAAAACATTCAGTACTTC.

This clonotype appeared a few times. The V gene is TRBV20-1, the J gene TRBJ2-7; 8 nucleotides match TRBD1. The CDR3 loop spans 15 amino acids. V lost 0 bases, J lost 0 bases, and 4 bases stayed unmatched. Germline CDR1 DFQATT, CDR2 SNEGSKA (reference sequence). The CDR3 DNA is TGCAGTGCTAGAGACGTCGACAGGGGCTCCTACGAGCAGTACTTC. Its protein product is CSARDVDRGSYEQYF.

The chain joins TRBV28 to TRBJ2-1; maybe TRBD1 (6 bases). V lost 6 bases to trimming and J lost 7 bases, with 25 bases between them. Germline lookup yields CDR1 MDHEN and CDR2 SYDVKM. CDR3 length equals 17 residues. This CDR3 is CASSISLRGKLWNEQFF. CDR3 sequence (DNA): TGTGCCAGCAGCATATCTCTCAGGGGAAAATTGTGGAATGAGCAGTTCTTC.